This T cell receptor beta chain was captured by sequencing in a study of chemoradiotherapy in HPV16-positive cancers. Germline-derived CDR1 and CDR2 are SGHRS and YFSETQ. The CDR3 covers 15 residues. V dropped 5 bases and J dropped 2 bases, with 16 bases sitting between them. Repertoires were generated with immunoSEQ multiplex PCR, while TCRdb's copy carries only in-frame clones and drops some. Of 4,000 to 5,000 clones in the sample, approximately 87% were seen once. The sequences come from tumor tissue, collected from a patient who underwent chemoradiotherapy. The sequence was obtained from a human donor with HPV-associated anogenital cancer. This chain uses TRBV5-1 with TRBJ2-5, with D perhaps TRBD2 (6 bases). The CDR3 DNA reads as TGCGCCAGCAGTCCTGGGGGGTCGGGGCAAGAGACCCAGTACTTC. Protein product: CASSPGGSGQETQYF.